The 19 T cell receptor beta chains presented below share a single source sample, sequenced in a study of human T cells and chemical hapten exposure. The time point is: pre-sensitization, week 0. This sample's treatment: therapeutic diphenylcyclopropenone sensitization with weekly scalp DPC. TCRdb passed the RACE reads through MiXCR, listing each CDR3 protein once. The sample records roughly 120,000 distinct CDR3 sequences, less than 15% being singletons. The sequences come from whole blood, collected in connection with sensitization to the hapten diphenylcyclopropenone (DPC). These receptors were taken from a woman aged 18-29 years with alopecia areata. Some clones in this sample may be carry-over from other donors' samples.

The chain joins TRBV24-1 to TRBJ1-1; TRBD1 is a possible D gene (5 bases). The V gene lost 12 bases and the J gene lost 5 bases, with 18 bases spanning the gap. This CDR3 comprises 13 residues. In germline, CDR1 is KGHDR, CDR2 SFDVKD. The CDR3 region has the DNA TGTGCCGCGGGCGACAGTACCTCTACTGAAGCTTTCTTT. Encoded protein: CAAGDSTSTEAFF.

The chain is built from TRBV20-1 and TRBJ1-5; 9 nucleotides match TRBD1. The V gene's germline CDR1 is DFQATT and CDR2 SNEGSKA (reference sequence). Unmatched junction bases numbered 4, after V lost 0 bases and J lost 1 base. This CDR3 is built from 16 residues. The CDR3 nucleotides read TGCAGTGCTAGAGATGGGGGACAGGGAAGCAATCAGCCCCAGCATTTT. Protein: CSARDGGQGSNQPQHF.

The sample holds many counts of this clonotype. The chain couples TRBV20-1 to TRBJ1-5; D perhaps matches TRBD1 (6 bases). Germline lookup yields CDR1 DFQATT and CDR2 SNEGSKA (reference sequence). The CDR3 runs to 15 residues. Trimming left V 1 base short and J 4 bases short, with 14 bases between. DNA for the CDR3: TGCAGTGCTAGAGGTCGGACAGCTTATAATCAGCCCCAGCATTTT. Protein sequence: CSARGRTAYNQPQHF.

Only one count was recorded for this clonotype. The J gene is TRBJ2-7, the V gene TRBV18; 8 bases are a match to TRBD1. V was clipped by 2 bases and J by 4 bases; unmatched bases: 7. The CDR3 extends over 15 amino acids. Germline loops: CDR1 KGHSH, CDR2 LQKENI. The DNA of the CDR3 is TGTGCCAGCTCACCAAACGGACAGGGCATGTACGAGCAGTACTTC. Encoded protein: CASSPNGQGMYEQYF.

V gene TRBV30 combines with J gene TRBJ2-2; D not certain. Trimming pared 0 bases from V and 2 bases from J, leaving 16 bases between. This CDR3 comprises 17 residues. Germline assignment: CDR1 GTSNPN and CDR2 SVGIG (reference sequence). The CDR3 is CAWSVEWSAYNTGELFF. In DNA form, the CDR3 reads TGTGCCTGGAGTGTAGAATGGAGCGCTTATAACACCGGGGAGCTGTTTTTT.

The chain recombines TRBV7-6 with TRBJ2-3; a weak D match, TRBD2 (6 bases). There are 15 residues in the CDR3. Germline V gene lookup returns CDR1 SGHVS and CDR2 FNYEAQ. V dropped 7 bases and J dropped 2 bases, with 16 bases sitting between them. The DNA of the CDR3 is TGTGCCAGCACCCCGGGGGTTGATACCACAGATACGCAGTATTTT. It translates to CASTPGVDTTDTQYF. The variable domain in full, completed from reference TRBV7-6 and TRBJ2-3, reads GAGVSQSPRYKVTKRGQDVALRCDPISGHVSLYWYRQALGQGPEFLTYFNYEAQQDKSGLPNDRFSAERPEGSISTLTIQRTEQRDSAMYRCASTPGVDTTDTQYFGPGTRLTVL.

The chain employs TRBV6-2 or TRBV6-3 and TRBJ2-2, with D uncertain. Trimming removed 2 bases from V and 1 base from J, with 8 bases in between. CDR3 size: 15 residues. Germline V lookup: CDR1 MNHEY, CDR2 SVGEGT. The CDR3 DNA reads TGTGCCAGCAGTTACCCAGGATGGAACACCGGGGAGCTGTTTTTT. Its protein is CASSYPGWNTGELFF.

This clonotype was observed a few times. CDR3 DNA: TGTGCCAGCAGCTCGGGGACAGGGAGGACTGAAGCTTTCTTT. Protein product: CASSSGTGRTEAFF. The V call is TRBV5-4, the J call TRBJ1-1; 9 positions agree with TRBD1. V lost 3 bases, J lost 5 bases, and 5 bases stayed unmatched. There are 14 residues in the CDR3. Germline CDR1 and CDR2: SGHNT and YYREEE (reference sequence).

The rearrangement joins TRBV29-1 to TRBJ2-7; TRBD2 matches at 8 bases. CDR1 and CDR2 from the germline V gene are SQVTM and ANQGSEA. This CDR3 spans 12 amino acids. The trim removed 6 bases at V and 5 bases at J, leaving 6 bases unmatched. CDR3 residues: CSVAGGFDEQYF. CDR3 bases: TGCAGCGTCGCGGGGGGATTCGACGAGCAGTACTTC.

This clonotype has a count of ten or more. This chain joins TRBV7-6 and TRBJ2-7; D not certain. V was shortened by 1 base and J by 2 bases, with 12 bases between the two germline ends. Germline values: CDR1 SGHVS, CDR2 FNYEAQ. This CDR3 has 15 amino acids. In nucleotides, the CDR3 is TGTGCCAGCAGCTTAGGGCCGGACCTAACCTACGAGCAGTACTTC. Translating it yields CASSLGPDLTYEQYF.

This clonotype was seen repeatedly, ten times or more. This rearrangement joins TRBV6-5 to TRBJ2-1; 7 nucleotides line up with TRBD1. CDR3 length: 15 residues. The ends lost 3 bases at V and 4 bases at J; junction bases unmatched: 6. Germline CDR1 is MNHEY and CDR2 is SVGAGI. The chain's CDR3 is CASSYLGQKYNEQFF. The DNA for the CDR3 is TGTGCCAGCAGTTATCTGGGACAGAAGTACAATGAGCAGTTCTTC.

As for this clonotype: This may be a read error, as it is one base from a much larger clone. V gene TRBV7-6 combines with J gene TRBJ1-2, with D perhaps matching TRBD1 (5 bases). The CDR3 sequence is 15 residues long. Germline CDR1 is SGHVS and CDR2 is FNYEAQ. The CDR3 reads CASSLNPKTDYGYSF. CDR3 nucleotides: TGTGCCAGCAGCTTAAACCCCAAGACAGACTATGGCTACTCCTTC.

There are many counts of this clonotype. J is TRBJ1-2 and V is TRBV18; 8 bases align to TRBD1. Germline-derived CDR1 and CDR2 are KGHSH and LQKENI. Unmatched junction bases numbered 4, after V lost 4 bases and J lost 6 bases. The CDR3 runs to 13 residues. CDR3 sequence: CASSLGQENGYTF. In DNA, the CDR3 is TGTGCCAGCTCACTGGGACAGGAGAATGGCTACACCTTC.

J is TRBJ2-7 and V is TRBV11-2; D might be TRBD1 (5 bases). The CDR3 is 15 amino acids. CDR1 and CDR2 from the germline V gene are SGHAT and FQNNGV. V was pared by 5 bases and J by 1 base, with 15 bases between. The chain's CDR3 is CASSPLSRASYEQYF. The CDR3 DNA sequence: TGTGCCAGCAGCCCCCTAAGCAGGGCGTCCTACGAGCAGTACTTC.

The chain is built from TRBV28 and TRBJ2-1; no definite D call. The CDR3 has 12 amino acids. Germline V CDR1 and CDR2: MDHEN, SYDVKM. V lost 7 bases and J 9 bases, leaving 13 bases between the germline ends. The CDR3 DNA is TGTGCCAGCACTACTCCCCAGCGTGAGCAGTTCTTC. This gives the protein CASTTPQREQFF. Full variable domain (outside the CDR3, taken from reference TRBV28 and TRBJ2-1): DVKVTQSSRYLVKRTGEKVFLECVQDMDHENMFWYRQDPGLGLRLIYFSYDVKMKEKGDIPEGYSVSREKKERFSLILESASTNQTSMYLCASTTPQREQFFGPGTRLTVL.

This clonotype was seen only a few times. The gene calls are TRBV5-1 and TRBJ2-7; 8 positions match TRBD1. Germline V gene sequence: CDR1 SGHRS, CDR2 YFSETQ. This CDR3 region has 14 residues. The V segment lost 3 bases and the J segment 0 bases; nucleotides outside the gene matches: 2. This CDR3 is CASSSGQASYEQYF. The CDR3 DNA reads as TGCGCCAGCAGCTCGGGACAGGCCTCCTACGAGCAGTACTTC.

A few counts support this clonotype. CDR3 in amino acids: CASSLGGAHQETQYF. The DNA for the CDR3 is TGTGCCAGCAGCTTAGGAGGGGCCCACCAAGAGACCCAGTACTTC. The chain couples TRBV11-2 to TRBJ2-5, with D possibly being TRBD1 or TRBD2 (5 bases each). The length of the CDR3 is 15 residues. Trimming left V 1 base short and J 0 bases short, with 9 bases between. Looked up from germline, CDR1 is SGHAT and CDR2 is FQNNGV.

The CDR3 nucleotides read TGCGCCAGCAGCTTGACGGACAGGGGATTCACAGATACGCAGTATTTT. It is translated as CASSLTDRGFTDTQYF. The chain is built from TRBV5-1 and TRBJ2-3, with 9 positions matching TRBD1. J gave up 2 bases and V 1 base, and 5 bases lay outside the gene matches. The CDR3 is made up of 16 amino acids. Per the germline V gene, CDR1 is SGHRS and CDR2 is YFSETQ.

This chain connects TRBV4-2 to TRBJ2-2; perhaps TRBD2 as D (7 bases). CDR1 is LGHNA and CDR2 is YNFKEQ in the germline V gene. The CDR3 is made up of 17 amino acids. V lost 1 base, J lost 5 bases, and 17 bases lay in between. The DNA of the CDR3 is TGTGCCAGCAGCCAAGTCGAAGGGGGGGCTGCAACCGGGGAGCTGTTTTTT. The encoded protein is CASSQVEGGAATGELFF.